The entry below describes one T cell receptor beta chain. Clones were read by immunoSEQ multiplex PCR, and TCRdb kept only the in-frame ones, dropping some. The sample yields 250,000 to 300,000 clones, about nine tenths seen once. This sample stems from a study of blood T cell repertoires in COVID-19. Sequenced: PBMCs or T cells enriched from blood (not recorded which). The receptor was isolated from a woman aged 60-75 years who had recovered from COVID-19.

The DNA for the CDR3 is TGTGCCAGCAGGATAAGGAGGGAGTCCTACAATGAGCAGTTCTTC. This translates into CASRIRRESYNEQFF. V is TRBV27 and J is TRBJ2-1; perhaps TRBD2 as D (6 bases). V was shortened by 6 bases and J by 1 base, with 13 bases between the two germline ends. Germline lookup yields CDR1 MNHEY and CDR2 SMNVEV (reference sequence). The CDR3 totals 15 residues.